This T cell receptor beta chain comes out of a study of blood T cell repertoires in COVID-19. This table comes from immunoSEQ multiplex PCR, and its TCRdb copy is limited to in-frame clones, with some not included. Among about 130,000 clones listed, around nine tenths were seen once. The CDR3 sequence is 17 residues long. The germline CDR1 and CDR2 sequences are SGHAT and FQNNGV. V gave up 0 bases and J gave up 6 bases; unmatched junction bases: 7. This TCR came from a man aged 45-65 years with active COVID-19. The specimen sequenced was peripheral blood. The rearrangement links TRBV11-2 to TRBJ1-5, with TRBD1 matching 11 bases. The CDR3 spells CASSLDNTGTGGQPQHF. The CDR3 DNA reads TGTGCCAGCAGCTTAGATAATACCGGGACAGGGGGTCAGCCCCAGCATTTT.